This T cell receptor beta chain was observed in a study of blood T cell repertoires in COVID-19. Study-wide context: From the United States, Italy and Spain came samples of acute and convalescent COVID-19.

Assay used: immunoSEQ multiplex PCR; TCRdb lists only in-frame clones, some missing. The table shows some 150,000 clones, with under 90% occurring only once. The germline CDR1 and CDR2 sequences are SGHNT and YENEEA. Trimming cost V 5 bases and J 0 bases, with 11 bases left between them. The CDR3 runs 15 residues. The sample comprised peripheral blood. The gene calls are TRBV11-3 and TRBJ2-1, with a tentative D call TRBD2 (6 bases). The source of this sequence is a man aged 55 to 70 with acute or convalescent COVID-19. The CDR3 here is CASSLRRGSYNEQFF. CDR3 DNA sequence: TGTGCCAGCAGCCTCCGGAGGGGCTCCTACAATGAGCAGTTCTTC.